These 4 T cell receptor beta chains were all obtained from the same sample, sequenced in a study of T cell changes during pregnancy in multiple sclerosis. Produced via immunoSEQ multiplex PCR; TCRdb's table is partial and in-frame only. The sample holds about 33,000 clones, roughly nine tenths seen once. Sequencing used CD4+ T cells from peripheral blood mononuclear cells, obtained in the third trimester of pregnancy. The receptors come from a female donor in good health, enrolled as a control in a pregnancy study.

The gene calls are TRBV4-3 and TRBJ2-3; no clear D. The germline gives CDR1 LGHNA, CDR2 YSLEER. The CDR3 loop spans 14 amino acids. V gave up 0 bases and J gave up 3 bases, with 7 bases separating them. This CDR3 reads CASSQDIGTDTQYF. CDR3 bases: TGCGCCAGCAGCCAAGATATCGGGACAGATACGCAGTATTTT.

The chain couples TRBV18 to TRBJ2-1, with TRBD2 matching 13 bases. The germline V gene has CDR1 KGHSH and CDR2 LQKENI. The CDR3 has 16 residues. V trimming: 4 bases; J trimming: 7 bases; junction bases outside the gene matches: 7. The CDR3 bases are TGTGCCAGCTCACGGACTAGCGGGAGCATCGAAAATGAGCAGTTCTTC. Protein product: CASSRTSGSIENEQFF.

V usage is TRBV4-1 and J usage is TRBJ1-5; 7 nucleotides line up with TRBD1. V shed 3 bases and J 1 base; nucleotides not matched to a gene: 3. This CDR3 has 15 amino acids. The V gene's germline CDR1 is MGHRA and CDR2 YSYEKL. The CDR3 DNA reads TGCGCCAGCAGCCAGTCGACAGGGAGCAATCAGCCCCAGCATTTT. This gives the protein CASSQSTGSNQPQHF.

The genes are TRBV4-1 and TRBJ1-5; 7 bases are a match to TRBD1. The CDR3 extends over 16 amino acids. The ends lost 3 bases at V and 0 bases at J; junction bases unmatched: 5. Germline CDR1 is MGHRA and CDR2 is YSYEKL. CDR3 region: CASSHTGEYSNQPQHF. Written as DNA, the CDR3 is TGCGCCAGCAGCCACACAGGGGAGTATAGCAATCAGCCCCAGCATTTT.